This T cell receptor (beta chain) was profiled in a study of radiotherapy plus CTLA-4 blockade in lung cancer. The repertoire was sequenced with immunoSEQ multiplex PCR; TCRdb's copy has only in-frame clones and lacks some. The profile shows almost 55,000 clones, approximately 79% of them singletons. CDR1 is SGHVS, CDR2 FNYEAQ, per germline. The germline V and J ends were trimmed by 1 base and 3 bases, with 10 bases remaining between them. This CDR3 region has 14 residues. The chain is built from TRBV7-6 and TRBJ2-7, with D maybe TRBD2 (6 bases). The sample in question was peripheral blood, obtained from a patient treated with radiotherapy plus ipilimumab. The receptor's source is a human donor with non-small cell lung cancer who had a partial response to radiotherapy plus ipilimumab. The CDR3 nucleotides read TGTGCCAGCAGCTTAGGGGCGGGAAACTACGAGCAGTACTTC. It encodes CASSLGAGNYEQYF.